This TCR beta chain comes out of a study of long-term antiretroviral therapy in people with HIV. Study-wide points: Whereas controls had wider CDR3 length ranges, HIV repertoires had narrower ones.

Germline V gene data show CDR1 as LNHNV and CDR2 as YYDKDF (reference sequence). This CDR3 spans 12 amino acids. The V and J ends lost 1 base and 3 bases respectively, with 4 bases between them. Remarks on this clone: Its antigen is as yet unknown.

Survey-level immunoSEQ v3.0 assays were run. Some clones are missing from TCRdb's copy, which holds only in-frame ones; the method was immunoSEQ multiplex PCR. Among roughly 14,000 clones listed, about 80% were seen once. The input for sequencing was unsorted PBMCs, taken just before starting antiretroviral therapy. The sequence was obtained from a man aged 35 to 55 with HIV. The V call is TRBV15, the J call TRBJ2-7, with D unclear. CDR3 protein: CATSRGGYEQYF. The CDR3 bases are TGTGCCACCAGCAGAGGGGGCTACGAGCAGTACTTC.